These T cell receptor beta chains were read from a single sample in a study of T cell changes during pregnancy in multiple sclerosis. Some clones are missing from TCRdb's copy, which holds only in-frame ones; the method was immunoSEQ multiplex PCR. The table lists some 52,000 clones, more than 80% of them singletons. The sample was CD4+ T cells from peripheral blood mononuclear cells, taken before pregnancy. The receptors shown here come from a female donor with multiple sclerosis, enrolled in a pregnancy study. CDR3s include the opening cysteine and the closing phenylalanine or tryptophan. The D gene is left open where the match is weak. Not every row has a clone size; where given, it reads once, few, many or a size class.

clone_size: -; j_call: TRBJ1-1; v_call: TRBV18; d_call: -; cdr3_nt: TGTGCCAGCTCAGAACAGCCTCCTCTGAACACTGAAGCTTTCTTT; cdr3_aa: CASSEQPPLNTEAFF
clone_size: -; j_call: TRBJ2-1; v_call: TRBV5-4; d_call: TRBD1; cdr3_nt: TGTGCCAGCAGCTTGGGCAGGGGGCGTAGTTTCTCCTACAATGAGCAGTTCTTC; cdr3_aa: CASSLGRGRSFSYNEQFF
clone_size: -; j_call: TRBJ2-4; v_call: TRBV19; d_call: -; cdr3_nt: TGTGCCAGTAGTAGAACAGGGATATTAGCCAAAAACATTCAGTACTTC; cdr3_aa: CASSRTGILAKNIQYF
clone_size: -; j_call: TRBJ2-1; v_call: TRBV7-9; d_call: TRBD2; cdr3_nt: TGTGCCAGCACTTACGGACTAGCGGGCTCCTACAATGAGCAGTTCTTC; cdr3_aa: CASTYGLAGSYNEQFF
clone_size: -; j_call: TRBJ2-5; v_call: TRBV9; d_call: TRBD1; cdr3_nt: TGTGCCAGCAGCGTAGGGGGGACAGGGAAAGAGACCCAGTACTTC; cdr3_aa: CASSVGGTGKETQYF
clone_size: -; j_call: TRBJ1-6; v_call: TRBV5-1; d_call: -; cdr3_nt: TGCGCCAGCAGCGGGGGGGACGGATATAATTCACCCCTCCACTTT; cdr3_aa: CASSGGDGYNSPLHF
clone_size: -; j_call: TRBJ1-1; v_call: TRBV27; d_call: TRBD1; cdr3_nt: TGTGCCAGCAGTCTCACCGGGACAGGGGGGCCGAACACTGAAGCTTTCTTT; cdr3_aa: CASSLTGTGGPNTEAFF
clone_size: -; j_call: TRBJ1-2; v_call: TRBV2; d_call: TRBD1; cdr3_nt: TGTGCCAGCAGGGGGCGGACAGGGATTAACTATGGCTACACCTTC; cdr3_aa: CASRGRTGINYGYTF
clone_size: -; j_call: TRBJ2-7; v_call: TRBV30; d_call: -; cdr3_nt: TGTGCCGGGAGGGTCCGGGACAGAATTTCCTACGAGCAGTACTTC; cdr3_aa: CAGRVRDRISYEQYF
clone_size: -; j_call: TRBJ1-5; v_call: TRBV6-1; d_call: -; cdr3_nt: TGTGCCAGCAGTGTTTTAATCCGTGTAAGCAATCAGCCCCAGCATTTT; cdr3_aa: CASSVLIRVSNQPQHF
clone_size: -; j_call: TRBJ2-3; v_call: TRBV6-5; d_call: -; cdr3_nt: TGTGCCAGCAGTTACGGCCATACGCAGTATTTT; cdr3_aa: CASSYGHTQYF
clone_size: -; j_call: TRBJ1-2; v_call: TRBV2; d_call: TRBD1; cdr3_nt: TGTGCCAGCAGTGATGACAGGGGGGTGAATGGCTACACCTTC; cdr3_aa: CASSDDRGVNGYTF
clone_size: -; j_call: TRBJ2-5; v_call: TRBV18; d_call: -; cdr3_nt: TGTGCCAGCTCACCTCAACATTCGGAGACCCAGTACTTC; cdr3_aa: CASSPQHSETQYF
clone_size: few; j_call: TRBJ2-3; v_call: TRBV10-1; d_call: -; cdr3_nt: TGCGCCAGCAGCCCACTAGGATCGAGAGATACGCAGTATTTT; cdr3_aa: CASSPLGSRDTQYF
clone_size: -; j_call: TRBJ2-7; v_call: TRBV2; d_call: -; cdr3_nt: TGTGCCAGCAGTGAGAGTTCGGGATTCTACGAGGAGTTC; cdr3_aa: CASSESSGFYEEF
clone_size: -; j_call: TRBJ2-7; v_call: TRBV27; d_call: TRBD1; cdr3_nt: TGTGCCAGCAGGCCTCAGGGGGCCTCATCCGAGCAGTACTTC; cdr3_aa: CASRPQGASSEQYF
clone_size: -; j_call: TRBJ2-2; v_call: TRBV29-1; d_call: TRBD1; cdr3_nt: TGCAGCGGCCGGGACAGGGTTGCCGGGGAGCTGTTTTTT; cdr3_aa: CSGRDRVAGELFF
clone_size: -; j_call: TRBJ2-7; v_call: TRBV12-5; d_call: TRBD2; cdr3_nt: TGTGCTAGTGGCTCCCCGACTAGCGGGAGAACACACGAGCAGTACTTC; cdr3_aa: CASGSPTSGRTHEQYF
clone_size: -; j_call: TRBJ2-3; v_call: TRBV27; d_call: -; cdr3_nt: TGTGCCAGCAGTTTAACGACAGGAAGCACAGATACGCAGTATTTT; cdr3_aa: CASSLTTGSTDTQYF
clone_size: -; j_call: TRBJ1-5; v_call: TRBV2; d_call: -; cdr3_nt: TGTGCCAGCAGTGATTTCAGTAGCAATCAGCCCCAGCATTTT; cdr3_aa: CASSDFSSNQPQHF
clone_size: -; j_call: TRBJ1-2; v_call: TRBV19; d_call: -; cdr3_nt: TGTGCCAGTTGGGACACGCCCTATGGCTACACCTTC; cdr3_aa: CASWDTPYGYTF
clone_size: -; j_call: TRBJ2-5; v_call: TRBV6-1; d_call: -; cdr3_nt: TGTGCCAGCAGTGCTTCGGGTCGTACTACAGGGGAGACCCAGTACTTC; cdr3_aa: CASSASGRTTGETQYF
clone_size: -; j_call: TRBJ1-5; v_call: TRBV28; d_call: TRBD1; cdr3_nt: TGTGCCAGCAGTGCCGGACAGGGGAGGATTAGTTTT; cdr3_aa: CASSAGQGRISF
clone_size: -; j_call: TRBJ2-7; v_call: TRBV5-1; d_call: TRBD2; cdr3_nt: TGCGCCAGCAGCTGGGGGACTAGCGACTCCTACGAGCAGTACTTC; cdr3_aa: CASSWGTSDSYEQYF
clone_size: -; j_call: TRBJ2-5; v_call: TRBV5-4; d_call: -; cdr3_nt: TGTGCCAGCAGCTCGGGACATATAGGGGAAGAGACCCAGTACTTC; cdr3_aa: CASSSGHIGEETQYF
clone_size: -; j_call: TRBJ2-7; v_call: TRBV4-3; d_call: -; cdr3_nt: TGCGCCAGCAGCCAAGATAGCCTTTCCTACGAGCAGTACTTC; cdr3_aa: CASSQDSLSYEQYF
clone_size: -; j_call: TRBJ1-3; v_call: TRBV30; d_call: -; cdr3_nt: TGTGCCTGGGGACATGGAAACACCATATATTTT; cdr3_aa: CAWGHGNTIYF
clone_size: -; j_call: TRBJ1-4; v_call: TRBV5-3; d_call: -; cdr3_nt: TGTGCCAGAAGGGGCTTAGTTGCAACTAATGAAAAACTGTTTTTT; cdr3_aa: CARRGLVATNEKLFF
clone_size: -; j_call: TRBJ2-7; v_call: TRBV19; d_call: TRBD2; cdr3_nt: TGTGCCAGTAGTTTGACTAGCGGGAGGCAGGCCGAGCAGTACTTC; cdr3_aa: CASSLTSGRQAEQYF
clone_size: -; j_call: TRBJ2-3; v_call: TRBV18; d_call: -; cdr3_nt: TGTGCCAGCTCACCAAGGGAGAGTAGGACAGATACGCAGTATTTT; cdr3_aa: CASSPRESRTDTQYF
clone_size: -; j_call: TRBJ2-7; v_call: TRBV7-9; d_call: -; cdr3_nt: TGTGCCAGCAGCTCCTGGACAGCGACCTACGAGCAGTACTTC; cdr3_aa: CASSSWTATYEQYF
clone_size: -; j_call: TRBJ2-3; v_call: TRBV6-1; d_call: -; cdr3_nt: TGTGCCAGCACCCCGAGCTACGGCACAGATACGCAGTATTTT; cdr3_aa: CASTPSYGTDTQYF
clone_size: -; j_call: TRBJ2-5; v_call: TRBV18; d_call: -; cdr3_nt: TGTGCCAGCTCCCTCCAAGAGACCCAGTACTTC; cdr3_aa: CASSLQETQYF